This is a list of T cell receptor beta chains from one sample in a study of blood T cell repertoires in COVID-19. The protocol was immunoSEQ multiplex PCR, while the TCRdb copy is restricted to in-frame clones and leaves out a portion. The sample holds about 46,000 clones, 88% seen once. The sequenced material came from peripheral blood. These receptors were obtained from a man in his fifties with active COVID-19. Both conserved end residues are part of each CDR3. Fields, in order: CDR3 length, J gene, V gene, clone size, D gene, CDR3 protein, CDR3 DNA. D genes are given only for firm matches. Clone size is stated in some rows and not others, as once, few, many or a class when expanded.

>15|TRBJ2-7|TRBV6-2/TRBV6-3|-|TRBD2
CASSTGRGRRYEQYF
TGTGCCAGCAGTACCGGGCGCGGGAGACGGTACGAGCAGTACTTC
>13|TRBJ1-1|TRBV5-1|-|-
CASSREGNTEAFF
TGCGCCAGCAGCCGGGAGGGCAACACTGAAGCTTTCTTT
>16|TRBJ2-3|TRBV7-3|-|TRBD2
CASSLQAGEGTDTQYF
TGTGCCAGCAGCTTACAGGCGGGAGAGGGTACAGATACGCAGTATTTT
>18|TRBJ2-3|TRBV9|-|TRBD2
CASSTGLAGVSSTDTQYF
TGTGCCAGCAGCACGGGACTAGCGGGGGTATCTAGCACAGATACGCAGTATTTT
>12|TRBJ2-7|TRBV2|-|TRBD2
CASRGLADEQYF
TGTGCCAGCCGGGGACTAGCAGACGAGCAGTACTTC
>12|TRBJ2-7|TRBV28|-|TRBD2
CASSWTSYEQYF
TGTGCCAGCAGTTGGACTAGCTACGAGCAGTACTTC
>14|TRBJ2-7|TRBV3-1/TRBV3-2|-|TRBD2
CASSAGLAAREQYF
TGTGCCAGCAGCGCGGGACTAGCGGCTCGGGAGCAGTACTTC
>15|TRBJ2-5|TRBV6-6|-|TRBD2
CASSPRAGGQETQYF
TGTGCCAGCAGTCCCCGAGCGGGGGGGCAGGAGACCCAGTACTTC
>15|TRBJ2-7|TRBV5-1|-|TRBD2
CASSLSGGPTYEQYF
TGCGCCAGCAGCTTGAGCGGGGGACCCACCTACGAGCAGTACTTC
>16|TRBJ1-3|TRBV3-1/TRBV3-2|-|-
CASSQARPLSGNTIYF
TGTGCCAGCAGCCAAGCGCGTCCCCTCTCTGGAAACACCATATATTTT
>14|TRBJ1-4|TRBV2|-|-
CASSELGQNEKLFF
TGTGCCAGCAGTGAATTGGGCCAGAATGAAAAACTGTTTTTT
>14|TRBJ1-5|TRBV6-5|once|TRBD1
CASKTTGETQPQHF
TGTGCCAGCAAGACGACAGGGGAGACTCAGCCCCAGCATTTT
>15|TRBJ1-2|TRBV15|-|-
CATSPSGGNPYGYTF
TGTGCCACCAGCCCTTCGGGGGGGAACCCCTATGGCTACACCTTC
>13|TRBJ2-1|TRBV5-1|-|-
CASSLGLNNEQFF
TGCGCCAGCAGCTTGGGGCTGAACAATGAGCAGTTCTTC
>15|TRBJ2-7|TRBV5-1|-|TRBD2
CASSLETSGIYEQYF
TGCGCCAGCAGCTTGGAAACTAGCGGGATCTACGAGCAGTACTTC
>18|TRBJ1-5|TRBV7-2|-|-
CASSSQGGGGRSNQPQHF
TGTGCCAGCAGCTCCCAGGGTGGGGGGGGACGGAGCAATCAGCCCCAGCATTTT
>12|TRBJ1-2|TRBV19|-|-
CASSSVGAGYTF
TGTGCCAGTAGTTCGGTTGGGGCGGGCTACACCTTC
>16|TRBJ2-3|TRBV19|-|-
CASSTRTGGNTDTQYF
TGTGCCAGTAGTACTCGGACTGGCGGTAACACAGATACGCAGTATTTT
>14|TRBJ2-5|TRBV28|-|TRBD2
CASSSGRFQETQYF
TGTGCCAGCAGTAGCGGGAGATTCCAAGAGACCCAGTACTTC
>14|TRBJ1-4|TRBV2|-|-
CASSAARGREKLFF
TGTGCCAGCAGTGCTGCCCGGGGTCGGGAAAAACTGTTTTTT
>15|TRBJ2-3|TRBV4-3|-|TRBD1
CASSQHRGRVDTQYF
TGCGCCAGCAGCCAGCACAGGGGGCGCGTGGATACGCAGTATTTT
>17|TRBJ2-3|TRBV7-2|-|TRBD2
CASSPTGLAGVSDTQYF
TGTGCCAGCAGTCCGACCGGACTAGCGGGAGTGTCAGATACGCAGTATTTT
>15|TRBJ2-7|TRBV4-2|-|TRBD1
CASSQPDRGSYEQYF
TGTGCCAGCAGCCAGCCAGACAGGGGGTCCTACGAGCAGTACTTC
>14|TRBJ2-4|TRBV6-5|-|-
CASGASRGKNIQYF
TGTGCCAGTGGTGCCTCGCGAGGGAAAAACATTCAGTACTTC
>15|TRBJ1-2|TRBV15|-|-
CATSRDRVGRGGYTF
TGTGCCACCAGCAGAGACAGGGTGGGGCGGGGTGGCTACACCTTC
>17|TRBJ2-1|TRBV7-3|-|TRBD2
CASSLLPTSGSTNEQFF
TGTGCCAGCAGCTTACTCCCAACTAGCGGGAGTACGAATGAGCAGTTCTTC
>17|TRBJ2-7|TRBV15|-|-
CATSGRFGAGSSYEQYF
TGTGCCACCAGCGGACGGTTTGGGGCGGGGTCCTCCTACGAGCAGTACTTC
>12|TRBJ2-7|TRBV3-1/TRBV3-2|-|TRBD1
CASSQHRGEQYF
TGTGCCAGCAGCCAACACAGGGGCGAGCAGTACTTC
>13|TRBJ2-1|TRBV13|-|TRBD2
CASSVGGDNEQFF
TGTGCCAGCAGCGTGGGAGGGGACAATGAGCAGTTCTTC
>15|TRBJ1-2|TRBV4-1|once|-
CASSARAGSNYGYTF
TGCGCCAGCAGCGCGAGAGCGGGGTCTAACTATGGCTACACCTTC
>16|TRBJ2-3|TRBV19|-|-
CASSIGDTSSTDTQYF
TGTGCCAGTAGTATAGGGGACACGTCTAGCACAGATACGCAGTATTTT
>15|TRBJ2-3|TRBV18|-|TRBD2
CASSTLAGSTDTQYF
TGTGCCAGCTCAACGCTAGCGGGGAGCACAGATACGCAGTATTTT
>16|TRBJ1-2|TRBV5-4|-|TRBD1
CASSRTGFGPNYGYTF
TGTGCCAGCAGCAGGACAGGGTTCGGACCTAACTATGGCTACACCTTC